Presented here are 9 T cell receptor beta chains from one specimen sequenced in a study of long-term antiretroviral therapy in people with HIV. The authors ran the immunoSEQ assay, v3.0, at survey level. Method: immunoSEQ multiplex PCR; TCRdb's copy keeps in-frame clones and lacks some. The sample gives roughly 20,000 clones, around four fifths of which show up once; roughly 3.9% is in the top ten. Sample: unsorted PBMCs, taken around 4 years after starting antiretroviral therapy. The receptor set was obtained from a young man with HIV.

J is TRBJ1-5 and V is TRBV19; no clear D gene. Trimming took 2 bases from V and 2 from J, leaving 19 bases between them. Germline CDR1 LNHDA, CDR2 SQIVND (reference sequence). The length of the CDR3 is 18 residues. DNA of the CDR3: TGTGCCAGTAGTATACCAGGACGGATGGGCATGGGCAATCAGCCCCAGCATTTT. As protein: CASSIPGRMGMGNQPQHF. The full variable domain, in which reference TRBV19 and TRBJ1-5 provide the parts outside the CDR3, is DGGITQSPKYLFRKEGQNVTLSCEQNLNHDAMYWYRQDPGQGLRLIYYSQIVNDFQKGDIAEGYSVSREKKESFPLTVTSAQKNPTAFYLCASSIPGRMGMGNQPQHFGDGTRLSIL.

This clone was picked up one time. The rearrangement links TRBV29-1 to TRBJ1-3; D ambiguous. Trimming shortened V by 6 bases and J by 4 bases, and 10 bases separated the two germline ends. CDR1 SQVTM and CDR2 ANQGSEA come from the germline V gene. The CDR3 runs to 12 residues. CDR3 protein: CSVQGSGNTIYF. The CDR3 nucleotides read TGCAGCGTGCAAGGGTCGGGAAACACCATATATTTT.

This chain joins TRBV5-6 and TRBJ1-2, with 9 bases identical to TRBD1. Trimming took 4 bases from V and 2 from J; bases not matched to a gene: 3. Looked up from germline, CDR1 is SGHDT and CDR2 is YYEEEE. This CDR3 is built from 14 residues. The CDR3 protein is CASSKDRGNYGYTF. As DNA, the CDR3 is TGTGCCAGCAGCAAAGACAGGGGGAACTATGGCTACACCTTC.

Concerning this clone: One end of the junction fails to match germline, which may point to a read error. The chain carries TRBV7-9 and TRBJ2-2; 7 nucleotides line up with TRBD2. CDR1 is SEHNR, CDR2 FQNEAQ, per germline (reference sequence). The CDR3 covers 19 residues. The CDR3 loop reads CASNLRGLPGLMNTGELFF. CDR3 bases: TGTGCCAGCAACTTAAGGGGACTACCGGGACTCATGAACACCGGGGAGCTGTTTTTT.

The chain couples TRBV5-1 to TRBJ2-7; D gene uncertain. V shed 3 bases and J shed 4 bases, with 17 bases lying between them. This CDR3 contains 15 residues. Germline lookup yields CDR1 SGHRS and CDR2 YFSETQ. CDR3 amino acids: CASSSLSTAGYEQYV. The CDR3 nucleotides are TGCGCCAGCAGCTCTCTCTCTACTGCCGGGTACGAGCAGTACGTC.

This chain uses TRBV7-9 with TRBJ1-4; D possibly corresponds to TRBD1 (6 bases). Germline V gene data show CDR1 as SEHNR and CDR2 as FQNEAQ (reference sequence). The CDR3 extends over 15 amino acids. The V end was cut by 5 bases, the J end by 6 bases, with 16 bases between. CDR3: CASSQGTGPDEKLFF. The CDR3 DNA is TGTGCCAGCAGCCAAGGTACAGGGCCCGATGAAAAACTGTTTTTT.

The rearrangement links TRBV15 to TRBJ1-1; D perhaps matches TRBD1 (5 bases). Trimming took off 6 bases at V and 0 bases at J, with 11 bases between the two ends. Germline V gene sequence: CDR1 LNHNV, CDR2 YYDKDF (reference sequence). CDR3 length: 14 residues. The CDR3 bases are TGTGCCACCAGGGGAAGAGGGGTGAACACTGAAGCTTTCTTT. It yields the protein CATRGRGVNTEAFF.

The chain's CDR3 is CASTSGTGVPDTQYF. CDR3 coding DNA: TGTGCCAGCACCTCCGGGACAGGGGTCCCAGATACGCAGTATTTT. The chain carries TRBV2 and TRBJ2-3; the match to TRBD1 covers 10 bases. The CDR3 runs to 15 residues. The trim removed 7 bases at V and 4 bases at J, leaving 8 bases unmatched. Germline V gene sequence: CDR1 SNHLY, CDR2 FYNNEI.

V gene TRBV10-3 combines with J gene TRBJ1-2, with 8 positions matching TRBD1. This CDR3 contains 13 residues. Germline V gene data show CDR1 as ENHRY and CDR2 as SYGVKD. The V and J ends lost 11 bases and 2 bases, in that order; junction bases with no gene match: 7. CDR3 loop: CASHTGGNYGYTF. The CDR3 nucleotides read TGTGCCTCCCATACAGGGGGGAACTATGGCTACACCTTC.